Listed below are T cell receptor beta chains from one sample, sequenced in a study of T cell clones after liver transplantation. The data were produced by immunoSEQ multiplex PCR, yet TCRdb's version contains in-frame clones alone and is incomplete. The sample shows more than 95,000 clones, 75% to 85% of them seen only once. This specimen consisted of CD4+ T cells from blood, obtained before liver transplant. The receptors stem from a human donor who received a liver transplant. Each CDR3 is given with its conserved first and last residue. Each record gives: CDR3 DNA, CDR3 protein, J gene, D gene, V gene, clone size. A D gene is named only where the DNA matches it firmly. Part of the rows lack a size; the others show once, few, many or a class for expanded clones.

TGCAGTGCTCCTTACACAGATACGCAGTATTTT | CSAPYTDTQYF | TRBJ2-3 | NA | TRBV20-1 | NA
TGTGCCAGCAGGATGGGGCTAGCGGGAGTTAAGGCTACGCAGTATTTT | CASRMGLAGVKATQYF | TRBJ2-3 | TRBD2 | TRBV2 | few
TGTGCCAGTAGTATGGCATCCCCGGGACTACGCGGAGGCCAGTACTTC | CASSMASPGLRGGQYF | TRBJ2-5 | TRBD2 | TRBV19 | NA
TGTGCCAGCAGCTTCGAACCGAACACTGAAGCTTTCTTT | CASSFEPNTEAFF | TRBJ1-1 | NA | TRBV11-3 | few
TGCGCCAGCAGGCGGACGGATCAAGAGACCCAGTACTTC | CASRRTDQETQYF | TRBJ2-5 | NA | TRBV5-1 | NA
TGTGCCAGCAGCCAAGGGACTAGCGGGGGATCTCAAAACAATGAGCAGTTCTTC | CASSQGTSGGSQNNEQFF | TRBJ2-1 | TRBD2 | TRBV5-4 | NA
TGCGCCAGCAGACTGGACAGCGCTAACTATGGCTACACCTTC | CASRLDSANYGYTF | TRBJ1-2 | NA | TRBV5-1 | NA
TGTGCCAGCAGCTTAGGACTAGCGGGGGGGCATAATGAGCAGTTCTTC | CASSLGLAGGHNEQFF | TRBJ2-1 | TRBD2 | TRBV7-2 | NA
TGTGCCAGCAGCTTATTTACAACATGGACAGGGGGAAGATATGGCTACACCTTC | CASSLFTTWTGGRYGYTF | TRBJ1-2 | TRBD1 | TRBV7-9 | NA
TGTGCCAGCAGCGTAGATGCAGCGGGTCATCAAGAGACCCAGTACTTC | CASSVDAAGHQETQYF | TRBJ2-5 | NA | TRBV9 | NA
TGCAGCGTGGGGGGCCTAGGGACTAGCCAAAATACGCAGTATTTT | CSVGGLGTSQNTQYF | TRBJ2-3 | TRBD2 | TRBV29-1 | NA
TGTGCCAGCAGCTTAGCGCAACAGCTTAATGGCTACACCTTC | CASSLAQQLNGYTF | TRBJ1-2 | NA | TRBV7-2 | NA
TGTGCCACCAGCAGAGGTCCCGGGAGGGGCCACGAGCAGTACTTC | CATSRGPGRGHEQYF | TRBJ2-7 | TRBD2 | TRBV15 | few
TGTGCCAGCAGCGTAGGTCTAGCGACCTACAATGAGCAGTTCTTC | CASSVGLATYNEQFF | TRBJ2-1 | NA | TRBV9 | NA
TGTGCTAGTGGTTTCCAGGGGATCGGCTACAATGAGCAGTTCTTC | CASGFQGIGYNEQFF | TRBJ2-1 | NA | TRBV12-5 | NA
TGTGCCAGCAGCTTAGGACTAGCGGGGTTTCCCGACCAAGAGACCCAGTACTTC | CASSLGLAGFPDQETQYF | TRBJ2-5 | TRBD2 | TRBV13 | NA